The 7 T cell receptor beta chains reported below all come from one sample, sequenced in a study of identical twins. From the 5' RACE reads, TCRdb called clonotypes with MiXCR, one entry per CDR3 protein. Counted here are roughly 1.6 million distinct CDR3 sequences, under 35% occurring once; the ten biggest clones make up about 0.3%. The sample taken for sequencing was cord blood. These receptor sequences come from a newborn girl in good health.

The CDR3 protein is CASSLVLTSSYNSPLHF. In DNA, the CDR3 is TGTGCCAGCAGCTTAGTACTCACGAGCTCCTATAATTCACCCCTCCACTTT. The chain couples TRBV7-8 to TRBJ1-6, with D uncertain. With 1 base removed from V and 0 bases from J, the gap between germline ends came to 10 bases. The germline V gene has CDR1 SGHVS and CDR2 FQNEAQ. This CDR3 is built from 17 residues.

The gene calls are TRBV2 and TRBJ1-3; tentative D call: TRBD1 (5 bases). Germline CDR1 is SNHLY and CDR2 is FYNNEI. The CDR3 runs 14 residues. Between the trimmed V and J ends, which lost 4 bases and 2 bases, there was a span of 9 bases. The CDR3 is CASSGGAAGNTIYF. The CDR3 DNA is TGTGCCAGCAGTGGAGGGGCGGCTGGAAACACCATATATTTT.

The J gene is TRBJ2-1, the V gene TRBV18; the D is unclear. The V end lost 5 bases, the J end lost 3 bases, and 11 bases lay between the germline ends. This CDR3 region has 14 residues. Germline CDR1 KGHSH, CDR2 LQKENI. CDR3 nucleotides: TGTGCCAGCTCAACGTTGACAAGCTACAATGAGCAGTTCTTC. It encodes CASSTLTSYNEQFF.

At least ten counts were recorded for this clonotype. The J gene is TRBJ2-3, the V gene TRBV4-2; 7 nucleotides align to TRBD1. The CDR3 is made up of 15 amino acids. Germline CDR1 LGHNA, CDR2 YNFKEQ. J gave up 6 bases and V 1 base, and 7 bases lay outside the gene matches. The CDR3, as DNA: TGTGCCAGCAGCCAAGCCCGACAGGGATTGGATACGCAGTATTTT. It is translated as CASSQARQGLDTQYF.

This clonotype has just a few counts. The chain has TRBV4-2 and TRBJ2-5, with a tentative D call TRBD1 (6 bases). Trimming took 3 bases from V and 3 from J, leaving 14 bases between them. The CDR3 runs 15 residues. From germline, CDR1 is LGHNA and CDR2 YNFKEQ. The chain's CDR3 is CASSQQTTGKETQYF. CDR3 bases: TGTGCCAGCAGCCAGCAAACAACAGGGAAAGAGACCCAGTACTTC.

This clonotype occurred once. The genes are TRBV7-7 and TRBJ1-1, with D maybe TRBD1 (5 bases). Trimming shortened V by 0 bases and J by 2 bases, and 10 bases separated the two germline ends. The CDR3 loop spans 15 amino acids. Per germline, CDR1 SSHAT and CDR2 FNYEAQ (reference sequence). The CDR3 bases are TGTGCCAGCAGCTTAGCGCTACAGGAAAACACTGAAGCTTTCTTT. Translated, it gives CASSLALQENTEAFF. Using reference TRBV7-7 and TRBJ1-1 for the parts outside the CDR3, the full variable domain is GAGVSQSPRYKVTKRGQDVTLRCDPISSHATLYWYQQALGQGPEFLTYFNYEAQPDKSGLPSDRFSAERPEGSISTLTIQRTEQRDSAMYRCASSLALQENTEAFFGQGTRLTVV.

This chain uses TRBV20-1 with TRBJ2-3; D is unclear. V was shortened by 3 bases and J by 5 bases, with 15 bases between the two germline ends. This CDR3 region has 14 residues. In germline, CDR1 is DFQATT, CDR2 SNEGSKA (reference sequence). The CDR3 DNA reads as TGCAGTGCTAGTCGTGGATCCGCCGAAGATACGCAGTATTTT. This translates into CSASRGSAEDTQYF.